This passage covers 23 T cell receptor beta chains from one sample sequenced in a study of cytomegalovirus exposure and HLA in healthy donors. The PCR made use of 60 Vbeta and 13 Jbeta primers. TCRdb's table, derived via immunoSEQ multiplex PCR, lists solely in-frame clones and lacks some. The table shows 150,000 to 200,000 clones, with 70% occurring only once. The sequenced sample consisted of PBMCs. The receptors shown here come from a man aged 18 to 29 in good health and CMV-seropositive.

The chain joins TRBV4-1 to TRBJ2-1, with 9 bases identical to TRBD2. Per the germline V gene, CDR1 is MGHRA and CDR2 is YSYEKL. The CDR3 has 15 amino acids. V shed 0 bases and J 4 bases; nucleotides not matched to a gene: 1. CDR3 loop: CASSQETSGYNEQFF. The CDR3 DNA reads TGCGCCAGCAGCCAAGAAACTAGCGGGTACAATGAGCAGTTCTTC.

This clone has only one observation. The chain recombines TRBV6-1 with TRBJ2-1, with D unclear. Germline assignment: CDR1 MNHNS and CDR2 SASEGT. Trimming stripped 6 bases from V and 8 bases from J, with 8 bases between. The CDR3 runs to 11 residues. The CDR3 sequence is CASRIYDEQFF. The CDR3 DNA reads TGTGCCAGCAGGATCTATGATGAGCAGTTCTTC.

The chain carries TRBV19 and TRBJ1-5, with 9 bases lining up with TRBD1. The length of the CDR3 is 16 residues. The germline CDR1 and CDR2 sequences are LNHDA and SQIVND (reference sequence). V trimming: 4 bases; J trimming: 6 bases; junction bases outside the gene matches: 10. In DNA, the CDR3 is TGTGCCAGTAGTAATGGGGGGACAGGGTTTGGTCAGCCCCAGCATTTT. Residues: CASSNGGTGFGQPQHF. The full variable domain, rest sourced from reference TRBV19 and TRBJ1-5, is DGGITQSPKYLFRKEGQNVTLSCEQNLNHDAMYWYRQDPGQGLRLIYYSQIVNDFQKGDIAEGYSVSREKKESFPLTVTSAQKNPTAFYLCASSNGGTGFGQPQHFGDGTRLSIL.

The V and J genes are TRBV19 and TRBJ1-2; no clear D gene. Germline CDR1 and CDR2: LNHDA and SQIVND (reference sequence). Deletions cut 1 base from V and 1 base from J, with 7 bases between. The CDR3 runs to 14 residues. The CDR3 nucleotides read TGTGCCAGTAGTATAGGGCAAGATAACTATGGCTACACCTTC. Translated, it gives CASSIGQDNYGYTF.

The chain is built from TRBV18 and TRBJ2-7; 8 bases align to TRBD1. CDR1 is KGHSH, CDR2 LQKENI, per germline. CDR3 length equals 14 residues. The trim removed 6 bases at V and 3 bases at J, leaving 7 bases unmatched. The CDR3 DNA sequence: TGTGCCAGCTCCCCCCTGACAGGGGACTACGAGCAGTACGTC. Its protein product is CASSPLTGDYEQYV.

This chain connects TRBV2 to TRBJ2-5, with 9 bases lining up with TRBD2. V shed 7 bases, J shed 4 bases, and the junction held 13 bases outside the gene matches. This CDR3 is 16 amino acids long. Germline-derived CDR1 and CDR2 are SNHLY and FYNNEI. In DNA form, the CDR3 reads TGTGCCAGCATAGCGGGAGTCTTCCCCATTGGAGAGACCCAGTACTTC. This gives the protein CASIAGVFPIGETQYF.

This clone has more than one count but fewer than ten. V is TRBV7-2 and J is TRBJ2-1; 10 bases are shared with TRBD2. Germline V gene sequence: CDR1 SGHTA, CDR2 FQGNSA. CDR3 length: 18 residues. J lost 8 bases, V lost 5 bases, and 18 bases had no gene match. CDR3 nucleotides: TGTGCCAGCAGCCTCCGACGGTCTAGCGGGGGTCCCCTTGATGAGCAGTTCTTC. Translation gives CASSLRRSSGGPLDEQFF.

The V gene is TRBV29-1, the J gene TRBJ2-3; 9 nucleotides align to TRBD2. Germline CDR1 is SQVTM and CDR2 is ANQGSEA. The CDR3 extends over 15 amino acids. Trimming cost V 5 bases and J 5 bases; bases outside gene matches: 11. Written as DNA, the CDR3 is TGCAGCGTTTCCCGTGCGGGAGGGGGAGGAGATACGCAGTATTTT. The encoded protein is CSVSRAGGGGDTQYF.

The chain has TRBV7-2 and TRBJ1-1, with D unclear. Germline V CDR1 and CDR2: SGHTA, FQGNSA. V gave up 2 bases and J gave up 0 bases, with 7 bases separating them. This CDR3 spans 14 amino acids. In DNA, the CDR3 is TGTGCCAGCAGCTTAAGAGACTTGAACACTGAAGCTTTCTTT. This codes for CASSLRDLNTEAFF. The complete variable domain, with remaining parts taken from reference TRBV7-2 and TRBJ1-1, reads GAGVSQSPSNKVTEKGKDVELRCDPISGHTALYWYRQSLGQGLEFLIYFQGNSAPDKSGLPSDRFSAERTGGSVSTLTIQRTQQEDSAVYLCASSLRDLNTEAFFGQGTRLTVV.

The rearrangement links TRBV29-1 to TRBJ2-3, with 8 bases lining up with TRBD2. V was pared by 1 base and J by 3 bases, with 12 bases of the junction left unmatched. Germline V gene data show CDR1 as SQVTM and CDR2 as ANQGSEA. The CDR3 length is 17 residues. The CDR3: CSVEGGEAGVGTDTQYF. The CDR3, as DNA: TGCAGCGTTGAAGGGGGGGAAGCGGGAGTGGGGACAGATACGCAGTATTTT.

The V call is TRBV6-1, the J call TRBJ1-2; D unclear. CDR3 length equals 14 residues. Trimming took 6 bases from V and 0 from J, leaving 11 bases between them. Germline CDR1 and CDR2: MNHNS and SASEGT. CDR3 sequence (DNA): TGTGCCAGCAGGTATGGGCAGACTAACTATGGCTACACCTTC. Its protein is CASRYGQTNYGYTF.

The chain uses TRBV6-1 and TRBJ1-6; no definite D call. CDR1 MNHNS and CDR2 SASEGT come from the germline V gene. V shed 3 bases and J shed 7 bases, with 10 bases lying between them. CDR3 length: 14 amino acids. Here the CDR3 DNA reads TGTGCCAGCAGTGACGGCAGGCTAAATTCACCCCTCCACTTT. Its protein is CASSDGRLNSPLHF.

The rearrangement links TRBV10-1 to TRBJ1-1, with 9 positions matching TRBD1. Per germline, CDR1 WNHNN and CDR2 SYGVQD (reference sequence). This CDR3 region has 13 residues. The trim removed 6 bases at V and 5 bases at J, leaving 4 bases unmatched. DNA for the CDR3: TGCGCCAGCAGGGAACAGGGGGCGACTGAAGCTTTCTTT. It encodes CASREQGATEAFF.

The chain couples TRBV29-1 to TRBJ2-1; 12 nucleotides match TRBD2. V trimming: 8 bases; J trimming: 8 bases; junction bases outside the gene matches: 7. Germline values: CDR1 SQVTM, CDR2 ANQGSEA. The length of the CDR3 is 13 residues. The CDR3, as DNA: TGCAGCTTCACTAGCGGGGGGAGTGATGAGCAGTTCTTC. This sequence encodes CSFTSGGSDEQFF.

Only a few counts were recorded for this clone. J is TRBJ1-6 and V is TRBV14; maybe TRBD1 (5 bases). This CDR3 region has 14 residues. Trimming cost V 1 base and J 4 bases, with 5 bases left between them. In germline, CDR1 is SGHDN, CDR2 FVKESK. The CDR3 region is CASSQGQYNSPLHF. CDR3 DNA sequence: TGTGCCAGCAGCCAAGGACAGTATAATTCACCCCTCCACTTT.

This clone was seen more than once but under ten times. V and J are TRBV6-1 and TRBJ2-7; 8 bases align to TRBD1. CDR1 is MNHNS, CDR2 SASEGT, per germline. The CDR3 consists of 14 residues. Losses at the gene ends were 8 bases for V and 5 bases for J; bases not matched to a gene: 11. The CDR3 sequence: CASEVGQGADEQYV. CDR3 nucleotide sequence: TGTGCCAGCGAGGTCGGGCAGGGGGCTGACGAGCAGTACGTC.

V and J are TRBV7-3 and TRBJ1-1, with D maybe TRBD1 (5 bases). CDR3 size: 13 residues. The V end was cut by 3 bases, the J end by 6 bases, with 11 bases between. Germline CDR1 reads SGHTA; CDR2 reads FQGTGA. Here the CDR3 reads CASSLTERSEAFF. The CDR3 nucleotides are TGTGCCAGCAGCTTGACAGAACGGTCTGAAGCTTTCTTT.

This CDR3 reads CASSDRGLVNYGYTF. In DNA form, the CDR3 reads TGTGCCAGCAGTGACAGGGGGCTTGTGAACTATGGCTACACCTTC. The chain employs TRBV6-1 and TRBJ1-2; 8 bases agree with TRBD1. The ends lost 3 bases at V and 2 bases at J; junction bases unmatched: 5. The CDR3 runs 15 residues. CDR1 and CDR2 (germline): MNHNS, SASEGT.

The V and J genes are TRBV13 and TRBJ2-1; TRBD2 matches 11 bases. The CDR3 runs 16 residues. Germline CDR1 reads PRHDT; CDR2 reads FYEKMQ (reference sequence). J lost 6 bases, V lost 1 base, and 5 bases had no gene match. CDR3 protein: CASSLERGLAGNEQFF. The CDR3 DNA is TGTGCCAGCAGCTTAGAACGTGGACTAGCGGGCAATGAGCAGTTCTTC.

This chain links TRBV6-1 with TRBJ1-3; D uncertain. CDR3 length: 14 residues. The ends were cut back, 1 base at V and 1 base at J, with 5 bases in the middle. The germline CDR1 and CDR2 sequences are MNHNS and SASEGT. This CDR3 is CASSEVRSGNTIYF. As DNA, the CDR3 is TGTGCCAGCAGTGAAGTCAGGTCTGGAAACACCATATATTTT.

The chain has TRBV30 and TRBJ2-1; TRBD2 aligns across 13 bases. Germline V gives CDR1 GTSNPN, CDR2 SVGIG (reference sequence). Losses at the gene ends were 0 bases for V and 10 bases for J; bases not matched to a gene: 6. The CDR3 has 15 residues. The CDR3 is CAWSVGLAGFDEQFF. In DNA form, the CDR3 reads TGTGCCTGGAGTGTGGGACTAGCGGGATTTGACGAGCAGTTCTTC.

The chain recombines TRBV5-1 with TRBJ2-5, with D unresolved. The CDR3 covers 14 residues. V shed 0 bases and J shed 5 bases, with 11 bases lying between them. Looked up from germline, CDR1 is SGHRS and CDR2 is YFSETQ. The CDR3 nucleotides are TGCGCCAGCAGCTTGGAACAAGGAGTGGAGACCCAGTACTTC. Translated: CASSLEQGVETQYF.

The J gene is TRBJ1-2, the V gene TRBV6-6, with 7 bases identical to TRBD1. The CDR3 is 16 residues long. CDR1 and CDR2 (germline): MNHNY, SVGAGI (reference sequence). V lost 2 bases to trimming and J lost 8 bases; unmatched junction nucleotides: 14. The CDR3 here is CASSYTFGTEVGGYTF. The CDR3 DNA reads as TGTGCCAGCAGTTACACCTTCGGGACAGAAGTAGGAGGCTACACCTTC.